Shown below are 32 T cell receptor beta chains from a single sample sequenced in a study of T cell responses to AZD1222 COVID-19 vaccine. Sequencing was performed with immunoSEQ multiplex PCR; in TCRdb, only in-frame clones are kept and a portion is missing. In the table there are roughly 75,000 clones, about four fifths of which are singletons. Sequences were derived from peripheral blood, sampled on day 0 of AZD1222 vaccination. The receptors originated from an adult in good health.

The V gene is TRBV6-5, the J gene TRBJ1-2; maybe TRBD1 (6 bases). V was cut by 5 bases and J by 4 bases, with 14 bases left in between. Germline V gives CDR1 MNHEY, CDR2 SVGAGI. The CDR3 length is 14 residues. In nucleotides, the CDR3 is TGTGCCAGCAGTCAGGGCAGGGGCATCTATGGCTACACCTTC. Translating gives CASSQGRGIYGYTF.

The chain uses TRBV2 and TRBJ2-2; TRBD2 aligns across 8 bases. Germline CDR1 and CDR2: SNHLY and FYNNEI. Losses at the gene ends were 6 bases for V and 6 bases for J; bases not matched to a gene: 12. The CDR3 consists of 16 residues. CDR3 sequence reads: CASRTGTRGRPGELFF. In DNA, the CDR3 is TGTGCCAGCAGGACCGGGACTAGGGGCCGACCCGGGGAGCTGTTTTTT.

The chain recombines TRBV7-8 with TRBJ2-5; tentative D call: TRBD2 (5 bases). Trimming pared 1 base from V and 5 bases from J, leaving 11 bases between. Germline CDR1 SGHVS, CDR2 FQNEAQ. The CDR3 sequence is 14 residues long. The CDR3 spells CASSLERRAETQYF. The CDR3 nucleotides read TGTGCCAGCAGCTTAGAGAGGCGGGCGGAGACCCAGTACTTC.

The CDR3 region has the DNA TGTGCCAGCACCTCCCCGAACACTGAAGCTTTCTTT. This gives the protein CASTSPNTEAFF. The chain is built from TRBV5-6 and TRBJ1-1; D is ambiguous. The germline V and J ends were trimmed by 6 bases and 1 base, with 7 bases remaining between them. The germline CDR1 and CDR2 sequences are SGHDT and YYEEEE. There are 12 residues in the CDR3.

This chain connects TRBV10-3 to TRBJ1-2; D uncertain. The germline V and J ends were trimmed by 5 bases and 1 base, with 11 bases remaining between them. This CDR3 contains 14 residues. Germline V lookup: CDR1 ENHRY, CDR2 SYGVKD. The CDR3 reads CAISQDGVNYGYTF. The CDR3 DNA sequence: TGTGCCATCAGTCAGGACGGAGTTAACTATGGCTACACCTTC.

The CDR3 DNA reads TGCAGCGCCGCAGAGATGGCAGGGGGCACTGAAGCTTTCTTT. It is translated as CSAAEMAGGTEAFF. The chain uses TRBV29-1 and TRBJ1-1, with 7 nucleotides matching TRBD1. This CDR3 comprises 14 residues. Trimming removed 7 bases from V and 4 bases from J; junction bases left unmatched: 12. Germline V gene lookup returns CDR1 SQVTM and CDR2 ANQGSEA.

The genes are TRBV2 and TRBJ1-4, with 7 bases aligning to TRBD1. Losses at the gene ends were 3 bases for V and 10 bases for J; bases not matched to a gene: 11. The germline V gene has CDR1 SNHLY and CDR2 FYNNEI. The CDR3 runs 15 residues. The CDR3 nucleotides read TGTGCCAGCAGTGATATTGGGACAGAGGATGGAAAACTGTTTTTT. Translation gives CASSDIGTEDGKLFF.

This clone was recorded once. The chain links TRBV6-1 to TRBJ2-7; TRBD1 might be the D (5 bases). CDR1 and CDR2 (germline): MNHNS, SASEGT. V lost 1 base, J lost 2 bases, and 9 bases lay in between. This CDR3 region has 14 residues. DNA of the CDR3: TGTGCCAGCAGTGAAGGGGGCCTCCCCTACGAGCAGTACTTC. Protein: CASSEGGLPYEQYF.

The chain couples TRBV28 to TRBJ2-7; 9 bases map to TRBD2. Trimming removed 7 bases from V and 2 bases from J; junction bases left unmatched: 6. The CDR3 loop spans 14 amino acids. Germline V lookup: CDR1 MDHEN, CDR2 SYDVKM. CDR3 amino acids: CASITSGQAYEQYF. The DNA for the CDR3 is TGTGCCAGCATCACTAGCGGGCAGGCCTACGAGCAGTACTTC.

The chain recombines TRBV11-2 with TRBJ2-3; 7 bases map to TRBD2. This CDR3 has 15 residues. Unmatched junction bases numbered 5, after V lost 4 bases and J lost 1 base. Germline CDR1 reads SGHAT; CDR2 reads FQNNGV. The CDR3 reads CASSSGAGGTDTQYF. The CDR3 DNA reads TGTGCCAGCAGCTCCGGGGCGGGAGGCACAGATACGCAGTATTTT.

The chain joins TRBV28 to TRBJ1-2; 11 bases fit TRBD1. Per germline, CDR1 MDHEN and CDR2 SYDVKM. V was clipped by 5 bases and J by 3 bases; unmatched bases: 5. This CDR3 has 15 amino acids. CDR3 DNA sequence: TGTGCCAGCAGTGTAGGGACAGGGGGTTACTATGGCTACACCTTC. This encodes CASSVGTGGYYGYTF.

This rearrangement joins TRBV9 to TRBJ2-2; D gene uncertain. CDR3 length: 13 residues. The germline V gene has CDR1 SGDLS and CDR2 YYNGEE. Trimming removed 0 bases at V and 8 bases at J, with 8 bases between. The CDR3 DNA sequence: TGTGCCAGCAGCGTAGGGTTTGGTGGGGAGCTGTTTTTT. It translates to CASSVGFGGELFF.

This clone showed up just once. The chain combines TRBV27 with TRBJ1-2; 9 positions agree with TRBD1. The germline V gene has CDR1 MNHEY and CDR2 SMNVEV (reference sequence). V lost 3 bases, J lost 7 bases, and 9 bases stayed unmatched. The CDR3 extends over 15 amino acids. CDR3 region: CASSFSRDRASGYTF. The CDR3 coding sequence is TGTGCCAGCAGTTTTTCAAGGGACAGGGCAAGTGGCTACACCTTC.

CDR3 sequence: CATSSYPPQGFGYTF. The CDR3 DNA follows: TGTGCCACCAGCAGCTACCCCCCTCAGGGGTTTGGCTACACCTTC. The J gene is TRBJ1-2, the V gene TRBV15, with a weak D call TRBD1 (6 bases). Germline loops: CDR1 LNHNV, CDR2 YYDKDF (reference sequence). The length of the CDR3 is 15 residues. V lost 3 bases to trimming and J lost 7 bases, with 18 bases between them.

The genes are TRBV7-2 and TRBJ2-4; 11 bases align to TRBD2. Trimming removed 3 bases from V and 6 bases from J; junction bases left unmatched: 1. The CDR3 totals 14 residues. CDR1 is SGHTA, CDR2 FQGNSA, per germline. The CDR3 here is CASSLGLAVNIQYF. In DNA form, the CDR3 reads TGTGCCAGCAGCTTGGGACTAGCGGTAAACATTCAGTACTTC.

The chain employs TRBV7-2 and TRBJ1-2; weak D call: TRBD1 (6 bases). V lost 7 bases, J lost 4 bases, and 19 bases lay in between. Germline V CDR1 and CDR2: SGHTA, FQGNSA. The CDR3 spans 15 residues. As DNA, the CDR3 is TGTGCCAGCAAAAAACTCACAGGGAGCTCCTATGGCTACACCTTC. This gives the protein CASKKLTGSSYGYTF.

V is TRBV30 and J is TRBJ1-5; a weak D match, TRBD1 (6 bases). The CDR3 runs 15 residues. V lost 8 bases to trimming and J lost 5 bases, with 22 bases between them. Germline assignment: CDR1 GTSNPN and CDR2 SVGIG (reference sequence). CDR3 coding DNA: TGTGCCCGAGAGGTCCCACCCCACAGGGATCAGCCCCAGCATTTT. Protein product: CAREVPPHRDQPQHF.

This chain uses TRBV12-3 or TRBV12-4 with TRBJ1-2; D not resolved. With 4 bases removed from V and 4 bases from J, the gap between germline ends came to 7 bases. This CDR3 has 12 residues. The CDR3 protein is CASSSISYGYTF. For the CDR3, the DNA is TGTGCCAGCAGTTCGATATCCTATGGCTACACCTTC.

This chain joins TRBV7-2 and TRBJ1-2; possible D gene TRBD1, 6 bases. The CDR3 totals 14 residues. Germline-derived CDR1 and CDR2 are SGHTA and FQGNSA. Trimming took 4 bases from V and 7 from J, leaving 16 bases between them. The CDR3, as DNA: TGTGCCAGCAGCTCCAACGCCGGGGGCTTTGGCTACACCTTC. Amino acids: CASSSNAGGFGYTF.

The rearrangement links TRBV2 to TRBJ1-2; D call uncertain. This CDR3 is built from 13 residues. V was pared by 6 bases and J by 0 bases, with 8 bases between. Germline lookup yields CDR1 SNHLY and CDR2 FYNNEI. The CDR3: CASRNLSNYGYTF. In DNA form, the CDR3 reads TGTGCCAGCAGGAATCTATCTAACTATGGCTACACCTTC.

V and J are TRBV3-1 (or the pseudogene TRBV3-2) and TRBJ2-1; D is unresolved. V shed 4 bases and J shed 0 bases, with 10 bases lying between them. Looked up from germline, CDR1 is LGHDT and CDR2 is YNNKEL (reference sequence). The CDR3 is 15 amino acids. Here the CDR3 DNA reads TGTGCCAGCAGCCTGGCACTTGGCTCCTACAATGAGCAGTTCTTC. Residues: CASSLALGSYNEQFF.

The table lists this clone with a few counts. This sequence joins TRBV13 and TRBJ1-3; D may be TRBD1 (5 bases). This CDR3 spans 13 amino acids. Per germline, CDR1 PRHDT and CDR2 FYEKMQ (reference sequence). V lost 6 bases and J lost 4, with 10 bases in between. CDR3 amino acids: CASRRRDGNTIYF. The CDR3 nucleotides are TGTGCCAGCAGGAGAAGGGACGGAAACACCATATATTTT. Combining the CDR3 with reference TRBV13 and TRBJ1-3 gives the whole variable domain AAGVIQSPRHLIKEKRETATLKCYPIPRHDTVYWYQQGPGQDPQFLISFYEKMQSDKGSIPDRFSAQQFSDYHSELNMSSLELGDSALYFCASRRRDGNTIYFGEGSWLTVV.

The genes are TRBV7-2 and TRBJ2-1, with 10 bases that match TRBD2. With V trimmed by 5 bases and J by 4 bases, 11 bases remained unmatched. The CDR3 extends over 17 amino acids. The V gene's germline CDR1 is SGHTA and CDR2 FQGNSA. The CDR3 loop reads CASSLTPPSGGYNEQFF. CDR3 nucleotides: TGTGCCAGCAGCCTAACCCCTCCTAGCGGGGGATACAATGAGCAGTTCTTC.

The chain links TRBV18 to TRBJ1-2, with 7 bases fitting TRBD1. V was pared by 3 bases and J by 3 bases, with 10 bases of the junction left unmatched. The CDR3 covers 16 residues. In germline, CDR1 is KGHSH, CDR2 LQKENI. In DNA form, the CDR3 reads TGTGCCAGCTCACCCCGAGGGACAGAAGTCGACTATGGCTACACCTTC. Its translation is CASSPRGTEVDYGYTF.

The sample holds one count of this clone. This sequence joins TRBV28 and TRBJ2-7; D uncertain. There are 11 residues in the CDR3. Per germline, CDR1 MDHEN and CDR2 SYDVKM. V was pared by 3 bases and J by 6 bases, with 6 bases between. CDR3 residues: CASSLSREQYF. CDR3 DNA: TGTGCCAGCAGTTTGTCGCGCGAGCAGTACTTC.

This rearrangement joins TRBV18 to TRBJ1-1; 8 bases are shared with TRBD1. CDR1 and CDR2 (germline): KGHSH, LQKENI. The ends lost 3 bases at V and 4 bases at J; junction bases unmatched: 1. This CDR3 has 13 residues. The CDR3 is CASSPGQATEAFF. CDR3 coding DNA: TGTGCCAGCTCACCGGGACAGGCCACTGAAGCTTTCTTT.

The V and J genes are TRBV19 and TRBJ1-5; 7 nucleotides line up with TRBD1. Germline V lookup: CDR1 LNHDA, CDR2 SQIVND (reference sequence). This CDR3 has 14 amino acids. V lost 5 bases to trimming and J lost 3 bases; unmatched junction nucleotides: 4. The CDR3 sequence is CASSAGQHNQPQHF. DNA of the CDR3: TGTGCCAGTAGTGCGGGACAGCACAATCAGCCCCAGCATTTT.

CDR3 bases: TGCGCCAGCAGCCCCGTTCTCGCTAACTATGGCTACACCTTC. It translates to CASSPVLANYGYTF. The rearrangement uses TRBV5-1 and TRBJ1-2; D call uncertain. Per the germline V gene, CDR1 is SGHRS and CDR2 is YFSETQ. Trimming removed 4 bases from V and 0 bases from J, with 10 bases in between. This CDR3 is built from 14 residues. Complete variable domain (other parts from reference TRBV5-1 and TRBJ1-2): KAGVTQTPRYLIKTRGQQVTLSCSPISGHRSVSWYQQTPGQGLQFLFEYFSETQRNKGNFPGRFSGRQFSNSRSEMNVSTLELGDSALYLCASSPVLANYGYTFGSGTRLTVV.

The chain couples TRBV28 to TRBJ1-1; no firm D call. The germline CDR1 and CDR2 sequences are MDHEN and SYDVKM. The germline V and J ends were trimmed by 6 bases and 7 bases, with 12 bases remaining between them. The CDR3 length is 12 residues. CDR3 region: CASRSFRGEAFF. Here the CDR3 DNA reads TGTGCCAGCAGGTCTTTTCGGGGTGAAGCTTTCTTT.

V is TRBV7-9 and J is TRBJ1-1, with 7 nucleotides matching TRBD1. Germline CDR1 reads SEHNR; CDR2 reads FQNEAQ (reference sequence). The CDR3 extends over 15 amino acids. Trimming removed 5 bases from V and 3 bases from J; junction bases left unmatched: 9. CDR3 nucleotide sequence: TGTGCCAGCAGCACCCAGCGACAGGGCCACACTGAAGCTTTCTTT. Translated: CASSTQRQGHTEAFF.

V gene TRBV7-2 combines with J gene TRBJ2-3; TRBD2 agrees at 8 bases. CDR3 length equals 17 residues. Trimming at V came to 5 bases and at J to 4 bases, leaving 14 bases not matched to a gene. Germline-derived CDR1 and CDR2 are SGHTA and FQGNSA. CDR3 sequence (DNA): TGTGCCAGCAGCGTGGCTTCCGGGGGGGCCGTTGCAGATACGCAGTATTTT. It specifies CASSVASGGAVADTQYF.

V and J are TRBV11-2 and TRBJ1-1; maybe TRBD1 (6 bases). V shed 3 bases and J shed 6 bases, with 11 bases lying between them. Germline CDR1 and CDR2: SGHAT and FQNNGV. The CDR3 consists of 13 residues. This CDR3 reads CASSFNRVAEAFF. The DNA for the CDR3 is TGTGCCAGCAGCTTCAACAGGGTAGCTGAAGCTTTCTTT.